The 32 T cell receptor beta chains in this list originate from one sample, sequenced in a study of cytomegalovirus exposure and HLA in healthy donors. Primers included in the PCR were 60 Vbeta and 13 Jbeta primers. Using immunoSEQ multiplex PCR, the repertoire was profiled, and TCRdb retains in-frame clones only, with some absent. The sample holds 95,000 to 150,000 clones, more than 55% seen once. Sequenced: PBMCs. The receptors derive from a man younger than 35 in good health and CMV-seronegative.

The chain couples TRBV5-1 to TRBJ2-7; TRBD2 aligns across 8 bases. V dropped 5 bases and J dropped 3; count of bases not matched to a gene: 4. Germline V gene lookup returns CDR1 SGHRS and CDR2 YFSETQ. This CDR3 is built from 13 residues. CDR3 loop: CASRLAESYEQYF. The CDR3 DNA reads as TGCGCCAGCAGACTAGCGGAAAGCTACGAGCAGTACTTC.

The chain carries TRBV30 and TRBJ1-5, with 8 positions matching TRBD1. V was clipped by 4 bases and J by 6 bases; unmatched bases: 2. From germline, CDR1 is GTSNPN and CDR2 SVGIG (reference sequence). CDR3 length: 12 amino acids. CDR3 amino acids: CAWTTGGQPQHF. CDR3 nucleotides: TGTGCCTGGACTACAGGGGGTCAGCCCCAGCATTTT.

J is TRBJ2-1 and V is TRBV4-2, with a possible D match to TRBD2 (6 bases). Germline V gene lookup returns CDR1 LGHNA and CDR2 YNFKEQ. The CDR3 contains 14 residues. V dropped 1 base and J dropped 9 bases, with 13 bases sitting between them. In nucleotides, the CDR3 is TGTGCCAGCAGCCAAGGGGGCCGGGAGCGTGAGCAGTTCTTC. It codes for CASSQGGREREQFF.

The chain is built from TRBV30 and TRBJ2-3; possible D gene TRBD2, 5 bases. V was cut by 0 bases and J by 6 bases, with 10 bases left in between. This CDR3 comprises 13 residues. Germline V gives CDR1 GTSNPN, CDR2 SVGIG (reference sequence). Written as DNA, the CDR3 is TGTGCCTGGAGTGTATTTAGCGCCGATACGCAGTATTTT. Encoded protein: CAWSVFSADTQYF.

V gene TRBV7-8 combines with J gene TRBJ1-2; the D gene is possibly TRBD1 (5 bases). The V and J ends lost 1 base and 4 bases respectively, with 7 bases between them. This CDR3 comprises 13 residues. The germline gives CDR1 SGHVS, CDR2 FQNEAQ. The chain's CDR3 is CASSLGQSYGYTF. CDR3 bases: TGTGCCAGCAGCTTAGGACAGAGCTATGGCTACACCTTC.

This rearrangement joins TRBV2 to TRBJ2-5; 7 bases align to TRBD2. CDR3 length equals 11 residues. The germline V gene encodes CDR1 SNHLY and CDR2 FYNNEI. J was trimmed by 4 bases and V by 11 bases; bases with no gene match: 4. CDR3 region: CALGGGETQYF. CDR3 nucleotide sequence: TGTGCCCTGGGCGGGGGAGAGACCCAGTACTTC.

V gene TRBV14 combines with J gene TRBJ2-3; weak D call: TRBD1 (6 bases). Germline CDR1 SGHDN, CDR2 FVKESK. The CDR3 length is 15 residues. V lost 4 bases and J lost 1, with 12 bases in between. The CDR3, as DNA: TGTGCCAGCAGCCGCGGACAGTTCGGCACAGATACGCAGTATTTT. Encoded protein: CASSRGQFGTDTQYF.

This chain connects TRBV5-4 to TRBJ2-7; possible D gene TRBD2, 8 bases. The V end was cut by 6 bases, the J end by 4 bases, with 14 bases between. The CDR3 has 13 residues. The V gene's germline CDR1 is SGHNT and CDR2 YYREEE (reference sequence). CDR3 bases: TGTGCCAGCACGGGAGGGGGCAGGTACGAGCAGTACTTC. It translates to CASTGGGRYEQYF.

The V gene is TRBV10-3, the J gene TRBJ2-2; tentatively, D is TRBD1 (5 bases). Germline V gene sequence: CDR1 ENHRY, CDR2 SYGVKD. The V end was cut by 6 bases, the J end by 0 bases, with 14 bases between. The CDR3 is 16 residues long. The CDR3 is CAISEQANANTGELFF. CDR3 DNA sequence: TGTGCCATCAGCGAACAGGCTAACGCGAACACCGGGGAGCTGTTTTTT.

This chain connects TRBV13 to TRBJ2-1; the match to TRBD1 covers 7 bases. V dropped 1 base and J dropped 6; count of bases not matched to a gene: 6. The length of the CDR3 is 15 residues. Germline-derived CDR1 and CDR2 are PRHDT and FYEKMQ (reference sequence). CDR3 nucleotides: TGTGCCAGCAGCTTAGTTCAGGGGGTTGGCAATGAGCAGTTCTTC. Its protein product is CASSLVQGVGNEQFF.

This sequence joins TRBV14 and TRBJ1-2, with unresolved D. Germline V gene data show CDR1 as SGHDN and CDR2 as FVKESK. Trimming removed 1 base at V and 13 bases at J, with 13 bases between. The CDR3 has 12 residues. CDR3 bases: TGTGCCAGCAGCCAAGCTCGGGGAAGACGCACCTTC. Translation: CASSQARGRRTF.

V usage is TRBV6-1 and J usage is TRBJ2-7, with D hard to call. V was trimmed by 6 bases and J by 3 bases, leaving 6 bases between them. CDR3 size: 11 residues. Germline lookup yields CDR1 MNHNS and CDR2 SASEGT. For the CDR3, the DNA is TGTGCCAGCAGGCGAGACTACGAGCAGTACTTC. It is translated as CASRRDYEQYF.

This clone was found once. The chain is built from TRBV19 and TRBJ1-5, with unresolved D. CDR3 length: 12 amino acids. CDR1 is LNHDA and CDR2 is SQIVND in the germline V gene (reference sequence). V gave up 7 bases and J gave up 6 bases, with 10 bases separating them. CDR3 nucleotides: TGTGCCAGTACCCCTCGGGGTCAGCCCCAGCATTTT. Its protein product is CASTPRGQPQHF.

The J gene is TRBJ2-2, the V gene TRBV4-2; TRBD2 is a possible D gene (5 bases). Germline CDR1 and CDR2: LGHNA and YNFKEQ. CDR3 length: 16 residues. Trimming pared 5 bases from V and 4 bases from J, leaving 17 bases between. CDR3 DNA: TGTGCCAGCAGCGGACTCCTAGCCATGGGCACCGGGGAGCTGTTTTTT. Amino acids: CASSGLLAMGTGELFF.

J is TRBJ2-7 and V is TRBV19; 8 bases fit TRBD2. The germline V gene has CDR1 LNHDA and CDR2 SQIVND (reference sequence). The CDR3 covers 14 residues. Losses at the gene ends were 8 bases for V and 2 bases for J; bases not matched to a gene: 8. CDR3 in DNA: TGTGCCAGTCGGGGGGGACCCCCTACCTACGAGCAGTACTTC. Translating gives CASRGGPPTYEQYF.

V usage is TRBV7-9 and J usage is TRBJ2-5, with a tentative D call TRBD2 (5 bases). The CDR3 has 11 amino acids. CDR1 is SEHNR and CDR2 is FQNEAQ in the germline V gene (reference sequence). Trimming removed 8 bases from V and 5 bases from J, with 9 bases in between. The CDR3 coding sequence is TGTGCCAGCGGACTTGTGGAGACCCAGTACTTC. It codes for CASGLVETQYF.

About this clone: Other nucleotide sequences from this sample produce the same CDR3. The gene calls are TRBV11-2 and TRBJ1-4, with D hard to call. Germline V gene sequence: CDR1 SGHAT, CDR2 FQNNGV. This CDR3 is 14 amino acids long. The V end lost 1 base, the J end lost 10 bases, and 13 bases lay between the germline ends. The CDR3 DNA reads TGTGCCAGCAGCTTAGTGACTGGAGGCGGAAAACTGTTTTTT. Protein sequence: CASSLVTGGGKLFF.

CDR3 protein: CSARRCEAFF. CDR3 bases: TGCAGTGCTAGGCGGTGTGAAGCTTTCTTT. The chain couples TRBV20-1 to TRBJ1-1; D remains unclear. Trimming took off 3 bases at V and 7 bases at J, with 6 bases between the two ends. The germline V gene encodes CDR1 DFQATT and CDR2 SNEGSKA (reference sequence). The CDR3 is made up of 10 amino acids.

The CDR3 reads CASSRQGTYEQYF. The CDR3 nucleotides read TGTGCCAGCAGCCGCCAGGGAACCTACGAGCAGTACTTC. The gene calls are TRBV7-9 and TRBJ2-7; TRBD1 is a possible D gene (5 bases). Germline V gene lookup returns CDR1 SEHNR and CDR2 FQNEAQ (reference sequence). The CDR3 loop spans 13 amino acids. Trimming removed 5 bases from V and 2 bases from J, with 10 bases in between.

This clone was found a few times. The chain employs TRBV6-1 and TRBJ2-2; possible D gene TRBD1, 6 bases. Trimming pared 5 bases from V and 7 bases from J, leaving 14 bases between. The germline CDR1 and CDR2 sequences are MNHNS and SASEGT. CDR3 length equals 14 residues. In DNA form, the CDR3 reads TGTGCCAGCAGTCCCACCGGGACACTCGGGGAGCTGTTTTTT. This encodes CASSPTGTLGELFF.

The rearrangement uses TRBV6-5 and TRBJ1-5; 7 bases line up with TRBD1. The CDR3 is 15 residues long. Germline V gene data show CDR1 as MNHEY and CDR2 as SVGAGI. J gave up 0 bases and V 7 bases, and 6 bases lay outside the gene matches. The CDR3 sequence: CASTWTGTSNQPQHF. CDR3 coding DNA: TGTGCCAGCACCTGGACAGGAACTAGCAATCAGCCCCAGCATTTT.

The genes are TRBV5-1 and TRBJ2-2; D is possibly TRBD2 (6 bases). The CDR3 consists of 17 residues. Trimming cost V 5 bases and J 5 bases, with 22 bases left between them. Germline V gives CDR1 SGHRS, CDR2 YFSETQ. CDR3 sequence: CASRAARPWGETGELFF. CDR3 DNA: TGCGCCAGCAGAGCAGCTCGTCCGTGGGGGGAGACCGGGGAGCTGTTTTTT.

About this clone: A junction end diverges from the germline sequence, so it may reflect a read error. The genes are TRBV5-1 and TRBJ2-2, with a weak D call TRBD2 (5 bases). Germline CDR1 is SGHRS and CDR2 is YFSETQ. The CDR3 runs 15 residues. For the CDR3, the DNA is TGCGCCAGCAGCTTGAGGGCCGGAAACACCGGGGAACTGTTTTTT. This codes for CASSLRAGNTGELFF.

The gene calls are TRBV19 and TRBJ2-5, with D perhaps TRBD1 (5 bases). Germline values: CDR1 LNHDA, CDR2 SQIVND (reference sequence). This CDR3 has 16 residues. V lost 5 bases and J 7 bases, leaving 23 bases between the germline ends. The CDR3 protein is CASSLTGQRQDGTQYF. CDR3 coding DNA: TGTGCCAGTAGTCTCACAGGCCAGCGCCAAGACGGGACCCAGTACTTC. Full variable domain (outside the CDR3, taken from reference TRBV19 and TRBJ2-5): DGGITQSPKYLFRKEGQNVTLSCEQNLNHDAMYWYRQDPGQGLRLIYYSQIVNDFQKGDIAEGYSVSREKKESFPLTVTSAQKNPTAFYLCASSLTGQRQDGTQYFGPGTRLLVL.

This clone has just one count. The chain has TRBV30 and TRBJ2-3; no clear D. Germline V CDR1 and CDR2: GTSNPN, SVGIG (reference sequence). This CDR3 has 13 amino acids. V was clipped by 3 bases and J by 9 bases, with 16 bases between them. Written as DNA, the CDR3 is TGTGCCTGGAGGACCTGGGCGAGTGGCACGCAGTATTTT. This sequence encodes CAWRTWASGTQYF.

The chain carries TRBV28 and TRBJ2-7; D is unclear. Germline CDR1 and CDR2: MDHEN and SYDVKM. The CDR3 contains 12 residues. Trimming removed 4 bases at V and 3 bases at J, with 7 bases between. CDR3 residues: CASSSVVYEQYF. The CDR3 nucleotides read TGTGCCAGCAGTTCCGTTGTCTACGAGCAGTACTTC.

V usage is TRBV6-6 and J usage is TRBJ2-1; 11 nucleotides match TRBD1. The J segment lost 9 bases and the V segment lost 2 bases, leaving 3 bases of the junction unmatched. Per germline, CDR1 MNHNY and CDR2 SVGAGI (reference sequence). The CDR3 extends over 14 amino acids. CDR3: CASSYRTGGGEQFF. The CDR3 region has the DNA TGTGCCAGCAGTTACCGGACAGGGGGCGGTGAGCAGTTCTTC.

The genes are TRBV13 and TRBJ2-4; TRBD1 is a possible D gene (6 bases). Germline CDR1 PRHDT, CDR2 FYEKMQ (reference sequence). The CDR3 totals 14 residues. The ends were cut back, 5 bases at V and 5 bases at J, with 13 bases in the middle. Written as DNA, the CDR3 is TGTGCCAGCAGCAGACAGGTCGGGGAAAACATTCAGTACTTC. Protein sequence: CASSRQVGENIQYF. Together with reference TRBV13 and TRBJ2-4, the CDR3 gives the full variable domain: AAGVIQSPRHLIKEKRETATLKCYPIPRHDTVYWYQQGPGQDPQFLISFYEKMQSDKGSIPDRFSAQQFSDYHSELNMSSLELGDSALYFCASSRQVGENIQYFGAGTRLSVL.

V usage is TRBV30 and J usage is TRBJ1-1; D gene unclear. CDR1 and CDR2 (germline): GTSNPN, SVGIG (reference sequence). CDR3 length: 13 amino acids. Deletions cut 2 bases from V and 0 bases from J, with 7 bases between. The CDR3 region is CAWSLTVNTEAFF. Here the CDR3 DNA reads TGTGCCTGGAGTTTAACTGTGAACACTGAAGCTTTCTTT.

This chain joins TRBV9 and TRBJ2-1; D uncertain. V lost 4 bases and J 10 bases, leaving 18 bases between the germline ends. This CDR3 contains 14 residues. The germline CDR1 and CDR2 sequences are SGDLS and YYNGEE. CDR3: CASSPTPGLPEQFF. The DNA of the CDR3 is TGTGCCAGCAGCCCCACCCCGGGTCTCCCCGAGCAGTTCTTC.

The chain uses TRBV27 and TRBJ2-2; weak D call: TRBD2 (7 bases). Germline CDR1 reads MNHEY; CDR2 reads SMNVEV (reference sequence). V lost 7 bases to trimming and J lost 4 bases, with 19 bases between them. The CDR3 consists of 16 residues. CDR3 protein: CASTPWGGAGTGELFF. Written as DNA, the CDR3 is TGTGCCAGCACCCCTTGGGGGGGCGCAGGCACCGGGGAGCTGTTTTTT.

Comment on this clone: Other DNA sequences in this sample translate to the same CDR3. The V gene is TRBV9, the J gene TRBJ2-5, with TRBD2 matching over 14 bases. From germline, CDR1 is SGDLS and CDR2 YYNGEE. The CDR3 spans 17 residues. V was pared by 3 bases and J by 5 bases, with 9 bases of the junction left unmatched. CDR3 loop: CASSGRAGLAGGETQYF. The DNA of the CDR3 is TGTGCCAGCAGCGGTCGAGCCGGACTAGCGGGAGGTGAGACCCAGTACTTC.